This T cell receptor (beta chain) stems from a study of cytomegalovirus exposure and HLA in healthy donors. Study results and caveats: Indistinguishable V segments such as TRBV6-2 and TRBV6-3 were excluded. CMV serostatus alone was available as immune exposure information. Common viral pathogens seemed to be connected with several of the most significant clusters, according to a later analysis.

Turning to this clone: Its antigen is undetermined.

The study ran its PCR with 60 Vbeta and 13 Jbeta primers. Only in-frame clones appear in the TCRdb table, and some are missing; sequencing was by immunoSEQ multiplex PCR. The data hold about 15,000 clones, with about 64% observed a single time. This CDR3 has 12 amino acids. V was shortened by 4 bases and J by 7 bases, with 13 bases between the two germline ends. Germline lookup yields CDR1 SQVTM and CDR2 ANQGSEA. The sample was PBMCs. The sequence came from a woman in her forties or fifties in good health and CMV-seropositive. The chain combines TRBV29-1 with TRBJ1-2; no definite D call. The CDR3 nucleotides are TGCAGCGTTGGGTCCGGAGGGCCTGGCTACACCTTC. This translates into CSVGSGGPGYTF.